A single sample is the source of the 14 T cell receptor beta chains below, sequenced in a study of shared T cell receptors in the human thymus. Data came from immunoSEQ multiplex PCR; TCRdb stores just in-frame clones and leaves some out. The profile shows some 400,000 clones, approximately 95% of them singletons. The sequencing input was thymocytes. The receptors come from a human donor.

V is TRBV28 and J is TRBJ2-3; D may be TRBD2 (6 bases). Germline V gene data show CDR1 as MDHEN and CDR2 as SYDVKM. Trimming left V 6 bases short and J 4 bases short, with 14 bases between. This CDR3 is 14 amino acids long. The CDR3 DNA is TGTGCCAGCAGGCTTGCGGGGATGGCAGATACGCAGTATTTT. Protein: CASRLAGMADTQYF.

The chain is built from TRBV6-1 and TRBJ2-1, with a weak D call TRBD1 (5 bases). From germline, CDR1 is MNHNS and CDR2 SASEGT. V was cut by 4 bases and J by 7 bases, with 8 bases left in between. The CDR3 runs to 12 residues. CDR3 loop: CASSGQRNEQFF. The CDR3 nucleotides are TGTGCCAGCAGTGGACAGCGAAATGAGCAGTTCTTC.

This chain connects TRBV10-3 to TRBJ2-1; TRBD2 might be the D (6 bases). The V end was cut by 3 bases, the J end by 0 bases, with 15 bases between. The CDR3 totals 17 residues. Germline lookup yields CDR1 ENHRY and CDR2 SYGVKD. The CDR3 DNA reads TGTGCCATCAGTGATTTTACTAGCCGAACCTCCTACAATGAGCAGTTCTTC. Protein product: CAISDFTSRTSYNEQFF.

The CDR3 sequence is CASSYSKEGEPLHF. The CDR3 bases are TGTGCCAGCAGTTACTCAAAGGAGGGGGAGCCCCTCCACTTT. This rearrangement joins TRBV6-5 to TRBJ1-6, with D perhaps matching TRBD1 (6 bases). Trimming took off 0 bases at V and 13 bases at J, with 13 bases between the two ends. Germline V gene sequence: CDR1 MNHEY, CDR2 SVGAGI. There are 14 residues in the CDR3.

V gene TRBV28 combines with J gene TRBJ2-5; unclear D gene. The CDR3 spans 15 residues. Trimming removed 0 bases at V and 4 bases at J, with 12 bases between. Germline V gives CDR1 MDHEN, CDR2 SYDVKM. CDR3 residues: CASSLWWRRRETQYF. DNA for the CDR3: TGTGCCAGCAGTTTATGGTGGCGGCGGAGAGAGACCCAGTACTTC.

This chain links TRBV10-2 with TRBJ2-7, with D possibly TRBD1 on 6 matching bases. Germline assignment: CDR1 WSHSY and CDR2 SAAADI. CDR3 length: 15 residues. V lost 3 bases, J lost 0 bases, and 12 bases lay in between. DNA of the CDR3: TGCGCCAGCAGTGAAGTCACGGACAGCTCCTACGAGCAGTACTTC. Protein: CASSEVTDSSYEQYF.

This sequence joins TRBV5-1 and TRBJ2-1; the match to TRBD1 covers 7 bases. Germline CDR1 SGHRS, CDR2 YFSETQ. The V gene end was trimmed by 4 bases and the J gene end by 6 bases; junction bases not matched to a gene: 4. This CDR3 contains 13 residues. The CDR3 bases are TGCGCCAGCAGCCCGACAGGGACCAATGAGCAGTTCTTC. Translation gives CASSPTGTNEQFF.

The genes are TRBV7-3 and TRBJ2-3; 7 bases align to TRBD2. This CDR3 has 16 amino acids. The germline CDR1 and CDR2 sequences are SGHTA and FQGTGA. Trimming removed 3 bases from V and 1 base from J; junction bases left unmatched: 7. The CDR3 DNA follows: TGTGCCAGCAGCTTGCTAGCGGAAGGGGGCACAGATACGCAGTATTTT. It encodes CASSLLAEGGTDTQYF.

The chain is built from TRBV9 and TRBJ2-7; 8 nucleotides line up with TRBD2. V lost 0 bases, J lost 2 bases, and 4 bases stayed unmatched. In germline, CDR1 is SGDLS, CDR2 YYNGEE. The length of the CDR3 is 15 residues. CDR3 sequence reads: CASSVEAGEAYEQYF. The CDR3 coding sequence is TGTGCCAGCAGCGTAGAAGCGGGAGAGGCCTACGAGCAGTACTTC. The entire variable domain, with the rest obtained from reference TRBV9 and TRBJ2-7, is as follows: DSGVTQTPKHLITATGQRVTLRCSPRSGDLSVYWYQQSLDQGLQFLIQYYNGEERAKGNILERFSAQQFPDLHSELNLSSLELGDSALYFCASSVEAGEAYEQYFGPGTRLTVT.

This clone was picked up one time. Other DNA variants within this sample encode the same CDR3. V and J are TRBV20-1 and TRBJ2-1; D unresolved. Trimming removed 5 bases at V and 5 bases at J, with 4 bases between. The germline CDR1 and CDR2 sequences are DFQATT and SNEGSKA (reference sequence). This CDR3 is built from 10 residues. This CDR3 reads CSARDNEQFF. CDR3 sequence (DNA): TGCAGTGCTCGCGACAATGAGCAGTTCTTC.

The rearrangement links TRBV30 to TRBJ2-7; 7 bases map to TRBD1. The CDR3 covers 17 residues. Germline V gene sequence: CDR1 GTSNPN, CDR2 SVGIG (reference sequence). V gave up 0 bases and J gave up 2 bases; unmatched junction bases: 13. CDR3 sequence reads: CAWSVPATGDRAYEQYF. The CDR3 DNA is TGTGCCTGGAGTGTACCTGCGACTGGTGACAGGGCCTACGAGCAGTACTTC.

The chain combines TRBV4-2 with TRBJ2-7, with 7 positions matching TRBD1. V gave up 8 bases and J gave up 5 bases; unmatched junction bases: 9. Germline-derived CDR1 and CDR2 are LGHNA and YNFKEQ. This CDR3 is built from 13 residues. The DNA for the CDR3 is TGTGCCAGCGGGCTGAGGACAGGAGACGAGCAGTACTTC. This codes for CASGLRTGDEQYF.

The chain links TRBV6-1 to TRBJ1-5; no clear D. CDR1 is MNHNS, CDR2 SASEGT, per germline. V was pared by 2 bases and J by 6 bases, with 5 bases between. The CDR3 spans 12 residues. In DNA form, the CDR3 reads TGTGCCAGCAGTGAAAGGCGTCAGCCCCAGCATTTT. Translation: CASSERRQPQHF.

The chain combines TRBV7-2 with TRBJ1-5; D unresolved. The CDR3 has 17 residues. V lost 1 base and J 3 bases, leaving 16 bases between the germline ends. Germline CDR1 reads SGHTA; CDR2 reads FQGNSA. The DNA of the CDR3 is TGTGCCAGCAGCTTAGTCCCAAACATTCCCCCCAATCAGCCCCAGCATTTT. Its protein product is CASSLVPNIPPNQPQHF.